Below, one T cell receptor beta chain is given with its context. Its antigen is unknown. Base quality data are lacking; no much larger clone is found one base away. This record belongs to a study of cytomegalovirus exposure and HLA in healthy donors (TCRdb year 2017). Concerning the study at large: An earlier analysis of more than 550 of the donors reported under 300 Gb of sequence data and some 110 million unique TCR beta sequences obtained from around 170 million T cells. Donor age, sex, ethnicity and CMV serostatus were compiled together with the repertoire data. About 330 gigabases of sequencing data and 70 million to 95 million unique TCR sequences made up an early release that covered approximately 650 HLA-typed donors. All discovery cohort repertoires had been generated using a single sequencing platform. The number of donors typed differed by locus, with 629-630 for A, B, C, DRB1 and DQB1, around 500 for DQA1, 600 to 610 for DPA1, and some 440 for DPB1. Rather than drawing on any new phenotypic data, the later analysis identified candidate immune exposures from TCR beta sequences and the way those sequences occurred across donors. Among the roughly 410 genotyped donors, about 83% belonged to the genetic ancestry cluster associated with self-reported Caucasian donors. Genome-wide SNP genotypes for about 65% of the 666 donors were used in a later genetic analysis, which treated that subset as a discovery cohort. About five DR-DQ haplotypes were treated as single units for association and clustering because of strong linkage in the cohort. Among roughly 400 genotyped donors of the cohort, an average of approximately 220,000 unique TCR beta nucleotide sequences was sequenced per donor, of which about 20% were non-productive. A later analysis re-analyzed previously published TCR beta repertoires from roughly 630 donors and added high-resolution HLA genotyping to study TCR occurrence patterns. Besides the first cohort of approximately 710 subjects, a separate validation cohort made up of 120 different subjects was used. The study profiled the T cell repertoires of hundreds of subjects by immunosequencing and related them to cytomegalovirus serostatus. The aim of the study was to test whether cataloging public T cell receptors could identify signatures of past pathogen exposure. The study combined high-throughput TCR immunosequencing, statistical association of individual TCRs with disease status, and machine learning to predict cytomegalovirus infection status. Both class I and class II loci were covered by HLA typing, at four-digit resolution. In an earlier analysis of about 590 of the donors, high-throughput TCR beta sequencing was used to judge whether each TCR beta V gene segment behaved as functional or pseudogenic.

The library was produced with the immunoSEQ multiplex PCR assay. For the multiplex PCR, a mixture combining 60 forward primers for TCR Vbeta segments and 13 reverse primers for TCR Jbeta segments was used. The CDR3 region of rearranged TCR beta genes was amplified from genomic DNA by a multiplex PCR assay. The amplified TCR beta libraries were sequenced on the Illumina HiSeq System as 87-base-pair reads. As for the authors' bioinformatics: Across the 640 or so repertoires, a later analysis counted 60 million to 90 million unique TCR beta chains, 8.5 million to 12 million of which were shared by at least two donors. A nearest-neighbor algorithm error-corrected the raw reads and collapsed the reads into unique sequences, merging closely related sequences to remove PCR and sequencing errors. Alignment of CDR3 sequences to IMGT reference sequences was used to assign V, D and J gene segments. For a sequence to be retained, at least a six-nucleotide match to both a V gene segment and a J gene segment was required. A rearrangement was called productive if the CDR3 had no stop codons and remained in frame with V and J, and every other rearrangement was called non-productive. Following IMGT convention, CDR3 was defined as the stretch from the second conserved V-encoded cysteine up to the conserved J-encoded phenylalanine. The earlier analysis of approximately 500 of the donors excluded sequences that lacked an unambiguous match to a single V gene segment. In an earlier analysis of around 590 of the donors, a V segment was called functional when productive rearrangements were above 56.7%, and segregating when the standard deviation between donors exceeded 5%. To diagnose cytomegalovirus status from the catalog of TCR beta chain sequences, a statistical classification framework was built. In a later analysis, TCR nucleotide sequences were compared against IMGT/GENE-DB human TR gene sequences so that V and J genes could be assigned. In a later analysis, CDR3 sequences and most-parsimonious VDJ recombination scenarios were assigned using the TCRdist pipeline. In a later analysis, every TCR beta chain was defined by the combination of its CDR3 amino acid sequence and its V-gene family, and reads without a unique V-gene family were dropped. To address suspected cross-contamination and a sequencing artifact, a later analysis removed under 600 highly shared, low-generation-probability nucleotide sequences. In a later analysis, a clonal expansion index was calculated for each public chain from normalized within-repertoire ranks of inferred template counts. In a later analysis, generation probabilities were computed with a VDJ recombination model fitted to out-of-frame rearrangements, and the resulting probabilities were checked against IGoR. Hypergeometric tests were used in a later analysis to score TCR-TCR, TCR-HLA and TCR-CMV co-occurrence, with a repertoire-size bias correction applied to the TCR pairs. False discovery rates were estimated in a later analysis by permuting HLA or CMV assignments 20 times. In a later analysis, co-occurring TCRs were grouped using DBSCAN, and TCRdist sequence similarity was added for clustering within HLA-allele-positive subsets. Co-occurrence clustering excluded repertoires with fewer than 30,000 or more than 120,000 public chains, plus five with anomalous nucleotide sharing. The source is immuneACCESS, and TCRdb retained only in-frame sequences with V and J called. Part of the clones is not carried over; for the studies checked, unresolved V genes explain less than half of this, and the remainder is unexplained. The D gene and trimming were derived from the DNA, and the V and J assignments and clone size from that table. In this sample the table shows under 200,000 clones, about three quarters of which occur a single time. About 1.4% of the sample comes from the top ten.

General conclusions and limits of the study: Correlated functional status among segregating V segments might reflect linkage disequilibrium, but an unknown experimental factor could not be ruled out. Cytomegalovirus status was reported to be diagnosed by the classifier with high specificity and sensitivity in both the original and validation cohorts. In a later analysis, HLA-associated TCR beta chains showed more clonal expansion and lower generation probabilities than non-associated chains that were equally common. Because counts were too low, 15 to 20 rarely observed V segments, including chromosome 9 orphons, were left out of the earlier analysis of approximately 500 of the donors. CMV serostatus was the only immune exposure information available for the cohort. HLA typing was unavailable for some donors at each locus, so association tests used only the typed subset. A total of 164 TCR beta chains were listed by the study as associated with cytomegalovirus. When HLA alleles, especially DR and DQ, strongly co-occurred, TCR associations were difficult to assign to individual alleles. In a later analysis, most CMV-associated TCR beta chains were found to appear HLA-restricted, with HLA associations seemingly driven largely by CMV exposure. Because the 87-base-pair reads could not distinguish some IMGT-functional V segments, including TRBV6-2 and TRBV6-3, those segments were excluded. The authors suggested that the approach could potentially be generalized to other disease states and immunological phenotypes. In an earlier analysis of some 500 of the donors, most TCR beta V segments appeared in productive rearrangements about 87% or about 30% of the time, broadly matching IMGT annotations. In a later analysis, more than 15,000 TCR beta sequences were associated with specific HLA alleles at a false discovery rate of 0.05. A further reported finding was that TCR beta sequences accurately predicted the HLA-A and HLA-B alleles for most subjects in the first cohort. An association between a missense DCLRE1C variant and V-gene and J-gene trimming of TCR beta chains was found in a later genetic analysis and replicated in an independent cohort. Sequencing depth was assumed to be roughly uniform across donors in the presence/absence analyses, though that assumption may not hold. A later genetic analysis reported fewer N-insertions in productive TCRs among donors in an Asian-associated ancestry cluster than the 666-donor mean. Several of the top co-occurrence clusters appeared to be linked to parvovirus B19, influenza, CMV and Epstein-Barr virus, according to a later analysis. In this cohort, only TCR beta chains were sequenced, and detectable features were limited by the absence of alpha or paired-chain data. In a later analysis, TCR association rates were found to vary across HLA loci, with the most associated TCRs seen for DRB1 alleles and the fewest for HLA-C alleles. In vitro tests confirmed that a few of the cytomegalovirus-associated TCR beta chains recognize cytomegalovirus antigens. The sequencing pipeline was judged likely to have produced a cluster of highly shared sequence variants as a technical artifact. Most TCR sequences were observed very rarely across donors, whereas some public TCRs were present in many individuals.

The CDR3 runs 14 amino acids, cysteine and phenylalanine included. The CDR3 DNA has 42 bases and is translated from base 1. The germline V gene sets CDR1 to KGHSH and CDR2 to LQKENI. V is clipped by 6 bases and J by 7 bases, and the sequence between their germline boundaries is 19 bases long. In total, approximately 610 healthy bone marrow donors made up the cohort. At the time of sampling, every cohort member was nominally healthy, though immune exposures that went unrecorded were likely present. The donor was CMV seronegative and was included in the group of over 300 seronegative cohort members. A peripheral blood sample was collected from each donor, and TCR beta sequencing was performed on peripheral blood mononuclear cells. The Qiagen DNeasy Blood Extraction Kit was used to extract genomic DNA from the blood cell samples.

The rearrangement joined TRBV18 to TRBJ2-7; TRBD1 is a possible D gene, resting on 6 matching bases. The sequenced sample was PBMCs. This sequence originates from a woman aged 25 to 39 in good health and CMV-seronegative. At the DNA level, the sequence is TGTGCCAGCTCCCTCGGGCAGGGGAAGAGGGAGCAGTACTTC. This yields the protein CASSLGQGKREQYF.